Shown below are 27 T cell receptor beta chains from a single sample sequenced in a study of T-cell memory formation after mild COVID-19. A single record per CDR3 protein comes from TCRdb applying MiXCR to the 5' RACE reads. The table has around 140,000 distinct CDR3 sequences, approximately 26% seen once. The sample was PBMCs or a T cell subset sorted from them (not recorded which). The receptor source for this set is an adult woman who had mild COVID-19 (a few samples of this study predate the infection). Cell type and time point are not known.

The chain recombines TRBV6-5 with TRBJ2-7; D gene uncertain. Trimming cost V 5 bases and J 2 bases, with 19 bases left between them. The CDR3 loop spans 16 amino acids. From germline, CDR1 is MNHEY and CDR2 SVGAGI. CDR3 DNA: TGTGCCAGCAGTCCTTCGATGGGTCCGGAGACCTACGAGCAGTACTTC. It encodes CASSPSMGPETYEQYF.

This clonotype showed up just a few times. The CDR3 loop is CSARDPGDSYNEQFF. The CDR3 DNA is TGCAGTGCTAGAGATCCGGGGGACTCCTACAATGAGCAGTTCTTC. The rearrangement joins TRBV20-1 to TRBJ2-1; perhaps TRBD2 as D (6 bases). Deletions cut 0 bases from V and 0 bases from J, with 9 bases between. The CDR3 consists of 15 residues. Germline V gives CDR1 DFQATT, CDR2 SNEGSKA (reference sequence).

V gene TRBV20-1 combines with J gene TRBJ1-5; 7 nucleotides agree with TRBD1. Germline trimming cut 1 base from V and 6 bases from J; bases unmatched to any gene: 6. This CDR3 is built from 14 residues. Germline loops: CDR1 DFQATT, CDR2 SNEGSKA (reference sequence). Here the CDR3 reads CSARGGGGVQPQHF. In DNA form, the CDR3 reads TGCAGTGCTAGAGGGGGAGGGGGCGTTCAGCCCCAGCATTTT.

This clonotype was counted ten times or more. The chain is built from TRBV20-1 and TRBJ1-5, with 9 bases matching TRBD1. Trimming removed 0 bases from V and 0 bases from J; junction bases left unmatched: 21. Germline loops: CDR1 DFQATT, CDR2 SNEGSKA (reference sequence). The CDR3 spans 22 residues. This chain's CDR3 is CSARDDRDRERGIGYSNQPQHF. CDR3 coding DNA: TGCAGTGCTAGAGATGACCGGGACAGGGAAAGGGGTATTGGATATAGCAATCAGCCCCAGCATTTT.

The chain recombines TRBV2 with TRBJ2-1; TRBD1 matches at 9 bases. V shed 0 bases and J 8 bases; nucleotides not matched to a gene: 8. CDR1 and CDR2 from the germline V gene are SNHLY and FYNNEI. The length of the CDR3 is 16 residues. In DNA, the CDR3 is TGTGCCAGCAGTGAAGCGCCGGGACAGGGTGGCGATGAGCAGTTCTTC. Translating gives CASSEAPGQGGDEQFF.

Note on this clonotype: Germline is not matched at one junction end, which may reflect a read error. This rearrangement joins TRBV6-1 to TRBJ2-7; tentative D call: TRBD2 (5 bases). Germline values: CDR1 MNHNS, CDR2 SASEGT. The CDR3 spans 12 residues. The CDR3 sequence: CDSTLLGYEQYF. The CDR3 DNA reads TGTGACAGCACCCTACTAGGATACGAGCAGTACTTC.

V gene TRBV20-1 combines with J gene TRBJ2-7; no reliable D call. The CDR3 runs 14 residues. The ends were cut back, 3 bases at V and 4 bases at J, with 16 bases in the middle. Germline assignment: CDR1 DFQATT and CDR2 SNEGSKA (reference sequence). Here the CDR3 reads CSASSVALTYEQYF. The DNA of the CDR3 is TGCAGTGCTAGCTCGGTGGCCTTAACGTACGAGCAGTACTTC.

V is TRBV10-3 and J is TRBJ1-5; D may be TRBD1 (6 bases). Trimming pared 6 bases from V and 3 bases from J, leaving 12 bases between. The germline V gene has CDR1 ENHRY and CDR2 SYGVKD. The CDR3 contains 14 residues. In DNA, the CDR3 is TGTGCCATCAGGGAACCGGGACACAATCAGCCCCAGCATTTT. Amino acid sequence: CAIREPGHNQPQHF.

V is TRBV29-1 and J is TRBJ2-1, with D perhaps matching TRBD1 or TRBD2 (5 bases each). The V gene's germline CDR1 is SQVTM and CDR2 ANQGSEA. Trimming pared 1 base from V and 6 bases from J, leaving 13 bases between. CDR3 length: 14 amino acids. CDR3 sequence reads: CSVEGEGSFNEQFF. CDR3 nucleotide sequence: TGCAGCGTTGAAGGCGAGGGGTCATTCAATGAGCAGTTCTTC.

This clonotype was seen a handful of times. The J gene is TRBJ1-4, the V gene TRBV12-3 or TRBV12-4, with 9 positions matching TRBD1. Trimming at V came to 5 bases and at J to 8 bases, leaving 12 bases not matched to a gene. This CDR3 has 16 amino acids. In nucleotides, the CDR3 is TGTGCCAGCAGTCCGTACGTTGGGACAGGGATGGAAAAACTGTTTTTT. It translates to CASSPYVGTGMEKLFF.

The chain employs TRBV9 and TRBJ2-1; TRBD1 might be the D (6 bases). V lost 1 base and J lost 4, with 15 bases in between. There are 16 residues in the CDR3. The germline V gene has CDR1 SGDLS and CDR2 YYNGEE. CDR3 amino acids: CASSVNEGTRYNEQFF. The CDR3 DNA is TGTGCCAGCAGCGTAAATGAGGGGACACGGTACAATGAGCAGTTCTTC.

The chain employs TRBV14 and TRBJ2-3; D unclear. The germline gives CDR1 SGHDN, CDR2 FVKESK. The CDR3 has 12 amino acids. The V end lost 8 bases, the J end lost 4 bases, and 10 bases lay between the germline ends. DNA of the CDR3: TGTGCCAGCCGCCGGATGGCAGATACGCAGTATTTT. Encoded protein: CASRRMADTQYF.

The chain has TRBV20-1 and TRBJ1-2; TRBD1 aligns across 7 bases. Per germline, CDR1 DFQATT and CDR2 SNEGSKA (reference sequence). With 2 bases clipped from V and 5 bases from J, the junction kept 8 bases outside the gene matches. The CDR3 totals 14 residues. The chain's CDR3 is CSARPTGIDYGYTF. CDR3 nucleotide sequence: TGCAGTGCTAGACCGACAGGGATTGATTATGGCTACACCTTC.

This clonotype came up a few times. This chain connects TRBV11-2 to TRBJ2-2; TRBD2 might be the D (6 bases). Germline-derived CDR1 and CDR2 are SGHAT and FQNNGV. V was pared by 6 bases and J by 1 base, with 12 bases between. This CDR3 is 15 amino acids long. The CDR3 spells CASRWWEENTGELFF. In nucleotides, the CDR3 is TGTGCCAGCAGATGGTGGGAGGAGAACACCGGGGAGCTGTTTTTT.

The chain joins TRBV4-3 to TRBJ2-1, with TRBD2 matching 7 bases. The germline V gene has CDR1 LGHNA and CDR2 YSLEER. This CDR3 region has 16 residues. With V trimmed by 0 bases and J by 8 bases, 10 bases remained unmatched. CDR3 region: CASSQEEGGPSDEQFF. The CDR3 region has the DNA TGCGCCAGCAGCCAAGAGGAGGGAGGGCCTTCCGATGAGCAGTTCTTC.

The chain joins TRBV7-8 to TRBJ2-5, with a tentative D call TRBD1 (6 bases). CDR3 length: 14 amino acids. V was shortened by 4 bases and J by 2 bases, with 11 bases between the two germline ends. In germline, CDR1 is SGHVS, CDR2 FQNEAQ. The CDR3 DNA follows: TGTGCCAGCAGCTCTAGGACAGTTCAAGAGACCCAGTACTTC. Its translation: CASSSRTVQETQYF.

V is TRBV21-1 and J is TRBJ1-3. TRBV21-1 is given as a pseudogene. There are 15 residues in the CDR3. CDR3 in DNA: TGTGCCAGCCGCACGAAGCATTGCTCTGGAAACACCATATATTTT. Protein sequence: CASRTKHCSGNTIYF.

The CDR3 loop is CASSRDYQGADTQYF. CDR3 nucleotides: TGTGCCAGCAGCCGGGACTATCAGGGGGCAGATACGCAGTATTTT. The chain links TRBV7-6 to TRBJ2-3; the D gene could be TRBD1 or TRBD2 (7 bases each). Per germline, CDR1 SGHVS and CDR2 FNYEAQ. The CDR3 is made up of 15 amino acids. Trimming took off 5 bases at V and 4 bases at J, with 16 bases between the two ends.

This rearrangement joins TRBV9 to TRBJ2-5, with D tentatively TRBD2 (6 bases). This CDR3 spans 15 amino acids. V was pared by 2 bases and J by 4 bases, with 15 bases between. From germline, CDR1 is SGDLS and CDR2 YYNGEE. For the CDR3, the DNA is TGTGCCAGCAGCGTGAGTTTCTCCGGGAGAGAGACCCAGTACTTC. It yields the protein CASSVSFSGRETQYF.

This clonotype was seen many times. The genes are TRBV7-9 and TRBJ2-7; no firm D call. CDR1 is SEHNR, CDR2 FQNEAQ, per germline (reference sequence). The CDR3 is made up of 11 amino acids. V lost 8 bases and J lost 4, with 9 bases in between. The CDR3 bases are TGTGCCAGCGGCGGATCGTACGAGCAGTACTTC. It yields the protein CASGGSYEQYF.

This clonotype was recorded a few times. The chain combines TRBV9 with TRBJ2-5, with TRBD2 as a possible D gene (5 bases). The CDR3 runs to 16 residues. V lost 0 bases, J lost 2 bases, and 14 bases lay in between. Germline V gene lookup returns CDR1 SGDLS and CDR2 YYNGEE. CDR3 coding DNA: TGTGCCAGCAGCGTAGAATCTCGGGGTTGGCAAGAGACCCAGTACTTC. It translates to CASSVESRGWQETQYF.

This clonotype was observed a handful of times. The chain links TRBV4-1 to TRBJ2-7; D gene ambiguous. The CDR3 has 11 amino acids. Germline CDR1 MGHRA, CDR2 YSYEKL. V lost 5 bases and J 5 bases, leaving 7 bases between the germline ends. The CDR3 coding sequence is TGCGCCAGCAGCTTCAACGACGAGCAGTACTTC. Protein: CASSFNDEQYF.

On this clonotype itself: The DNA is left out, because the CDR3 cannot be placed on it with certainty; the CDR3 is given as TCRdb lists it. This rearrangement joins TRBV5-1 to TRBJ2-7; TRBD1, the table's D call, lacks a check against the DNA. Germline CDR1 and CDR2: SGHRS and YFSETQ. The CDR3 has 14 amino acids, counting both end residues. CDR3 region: CASSLTFGGYEQYF.

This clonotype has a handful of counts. CDR3 loop: CASSLFPPAGGYGYTF. The CDR3 bases are TGTGCCAGCAGTTTATTCCCCCCGGCGGGAGGATATGGCTACACCTTC. This chain connects TRBV27 to TRBJ1-2, with D hard to call. CDR3 length equals 16 residues. V lost 1 base and J 5 bases, leaving 17 bases between the germline ends. CDR1 MNHEY and CDR2 SMNVEV come from the germline V gene (reference sequence).

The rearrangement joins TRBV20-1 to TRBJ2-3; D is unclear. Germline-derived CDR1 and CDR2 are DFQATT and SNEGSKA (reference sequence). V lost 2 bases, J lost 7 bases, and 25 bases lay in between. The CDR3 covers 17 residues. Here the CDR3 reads CSARPYPIGPSQYTQYF. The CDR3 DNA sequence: TGCAGTGCTAGACCCTACCCTATTGGCCCATCACAATATACGCAGTATTTT.

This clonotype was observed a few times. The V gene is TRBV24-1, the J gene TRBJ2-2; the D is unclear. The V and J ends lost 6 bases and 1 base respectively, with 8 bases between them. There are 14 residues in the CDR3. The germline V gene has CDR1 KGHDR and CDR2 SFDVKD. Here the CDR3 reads CATSPQENTGELFF. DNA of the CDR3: TGTGCCACCAGTCCGCAGGAGAACACCGGGGAGCTGTTTTTT.

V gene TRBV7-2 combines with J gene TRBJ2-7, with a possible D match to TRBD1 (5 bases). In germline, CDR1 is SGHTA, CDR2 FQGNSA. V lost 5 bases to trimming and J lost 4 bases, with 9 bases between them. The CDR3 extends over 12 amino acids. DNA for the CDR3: TGTGCCAGCAGCACCACAGGTTACGAGCAGTACTTC. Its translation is CASSTTGYEQYF.